This entry concerns a single TCR beta chain. What antigen it recognizes has not been identified. No clone much larger than this one lies a single base away; base qualities are absent. The cohort consisted of 600 to 750 healthy bone marrow donors. At the time of sampling, every cohort member was nominally healthy, though immune exposures that went unrecorded were likely present. The donor tested CMV seronegative and was one of the 352 seronegative cohort members. A peripheral blood sample was collected from each donor, and TCR beta sequencing was performed on peripheral blood mononuclear cells. Genomic DNA extraction from the blood cell samples was performed with the Qiagen DNeasy Blood Extraction Kit. The library was obtained by the immunoSEQ multiplex PCR assay. The multiplex PCR relied on a mix of 60 forward primers for TCR Vbeta segments and 13 reverse primers for TCR Jbeta segments. A multiplex PCR assay on genomic DNA amplified the CDR3 region of rearranged TCR beta genes. The amplified TCR beta libraries were sequenced on the Illumina HiSeq System as 87-base-pair reads. Turning to the authors' computational methods: A later analysis counted approximately 76 million unique TCR beta chains across the 640 or so repertoires, and some 12 million of these chains were shared by at least two donors. Raw reads were error-corrected and collapsed into unique sequences with a nearest-neighbor algorithm that merged closely related sequences to remove PCR and sequencing errors. V, D and J gene segments were assigned by aligning CDR3 sequences to IMGT reference sequences. For a sequence to be retained, a match of at least six nucleotides to both a V gene segment and a J gene segment was required. A rearrangement counted as productive if the CDR3 had no stop codons and remained in frame with V and J, and every other rearrangement counted as non-productive. CDR3 was defined by IMGT convention, running from the second conserved V-encoded cysteine to the conserved J-encoded phenylalanine. The earlier analysis of about 530 of the donors excluded any sequence lacking an unambiguous match to a single V gene segment. In an earlier analysis of several hundred of the donors, V segments were called functional above 56.7% productive rearrangements and were called segregating when the between-donor standard deviation exceeded 5%. A statistical classification framework was built to diagnose cytomegalovirus status from the catalog of TCR beta chain sequences. V and J gene assignment, in a later analysis, came from comparing TCR nucleotide sequences with IMGT/GENE-DB human TR gene sequences. Using the TCRdist pipeline, a later analysis assigned CDR3 sequences along with most-parsimonious VDJ recombination scenarios. In a later analysis, every TCR beta chain was defined by the combination of its CDR3 amino acid sequence and its V-gene family, and reads without a unique V-gene family were dropped. A later analysis removed several hundred highly shared, low-generation-probability nucleotide sequences to deal with suspected cross-contamination and a sequencing artifact. A later analysis calculated a clonal expansion index for each public chain from normalized within-repertoire ranks of inferred template counts. In a later analysis, generation probabilities were computed with a VDJ recombination model fitted to out-of-frame rearrangements, and the resulting probabilities were checked against IGoR. In a later analysis, hypergeometric tests were used to score TCR-TCR, TCR-HLA and TCR-CMV co-occurrence, with a repertoire-size bias correction applied to TCR pairs. A later analysis estimated false discovery rates by permuting HLA or CMV assignments 20 times. In a later analysis, co-occurring TCRs were grouped using DBSCAN, with TCRdist sequence similarity added in when clustering inside HLA-allele-positive subsets. Repertoires with fewer than 30,000 or more than 120,000 public chains were left out of co-occurrence clustering, as were a handful of repertoires with anomalous nucleotide sharing. TCRdb mirrors the immuneACCESS table, restricted to in-frame sequences. Some clones are absent from its copies; in checked studies, under half trace to an unresolved V gene, and the reason for the others is unknown. V and J calls and clone size are as listed in that table; D and trimming were resolved from the DNA. In all, the sample holds 90,000 to 120,000 clones, and more than 70% of those were seen once. The top ten hold about 8% of the sample.

Relative to germline, V is 5 bases shorter and J is 4 bases shorter, with 23 bases between their ends. The germline V gene specifies MDHEN as CDR1 and SYDVKM as CDR2. There are 17 amino acids in the CDR3, from cysteine to phenylalanine inclusive. Of all the DNA, just the CDR3 is kept, 51 bases in frame from base 1. These data are taken from a study of cytomegalovirus exposure and HLA in healthy donors (dated by TCRdb to 2017 to 2019). As for the study more broadly: An earlier analysis of fewer than 750 of the donors reported 276 Gb of sequence data and about 120 million unique TCR beta sequences obtained from around 170 million T cells. Donor age, sex, ethnicity and CMV serostatus were compiled together with the repertoire data. Of the roughly 400 genotyped donors, over 80% were placed in the genetic ancestry cluster associated with self-reported Caucasian donors. Along with the roughly 670-subject first cohort, a separate validation cohort of roughly 110 different subjects was used. Every repertoire in the discovery cohort had been generated on one and the same sequencing platform. In the later analysis, no new phenotypic data were used to find candidate immune exposures; instead, reliance was placed on TCR beta sequences and their occurrence across donors. Roughly 5 DR-DQ haplotypes were handled as single units for association and clustering, since linkage in the cohort was strong. To study patterns of TCR occurrence, a later analysis re-analyzed previously published TCR beta repertoires from 550 to 800 donors and added high-resolution HLA genotyping. A later genetic analysis used genome-wide SNP genotypes for about 65% of the roughly 670 donors, treating that subset as a discovery cohort. High-throughput TCR immunosequencing, statistical association of individual TCRs with disease status, and machine learning were combined to predict cytomegalovirus infection status. Class I and class II HLA loci were covered by the typing at four-digit resolution. The number of typed donors differed by locus: 629-630 for A, B, C, DRB1 and DQB1; approximately 520 for DQA1; approximately 600 for DPA1; and about 450 for DPB1. Among 398 genotyped donors of the cohort, an average of roughly 230,000 unique TCR beta nucleotide sequences was sequenced per donor, of which roughly 18% were non-productive. Around 300 gigabases of sequencing data and 70 million to 100 million unique TCR sequences were included in an early release covering roughly 700 HLA-typed donors. An earlier analysis of 587 of the donors applied high-throughput TCR beta sequencing to assess whether each TCR beta V gene segment acted as functional or pseudogenic. The study was designed to test whether signatures of past pathogen exposure could be identified by cataloging public T cell receptors. The study profiled the T cell repertoires of about 640 subjects by immunosequencing and related them to cytomegalovirus serostatus. What the research found in general, with its limitations: In a later analysis, the rate of TCR association differed among HLA loci, with DRB1 alleles having the most associated TCRs and HLA-C alleles having the fewest. An association between a missense DCLRE1C variant and V-gene and J-gene trimming of TCR beta chains was found in a later genetic analysis and replicated in an independent cohort. When HLA alleles, especially DR and DQ, strongly co-occurred, TCR associations were difficult to assign to individual alleles. A later analysis reported that several top co-occurrence clusters appeared linked to parvovirus B19, influenza, CMV and Epstein-Barr virus. Broadly in line with IMGT annotations, most TCR beta V segments showed up in productive rearrangements about 87% or about 30% of the time in an earlier analysis of some 590 of the donors. In this cohort, only TCR beta chains were sequenced, and detectable features were limited by the absence of alpha or paired-chain data. HLA typing was unavailable for some donors at each locus, so association tests used only the typed subset. Roughly uniform sequencing depth across donors was assumed in presence/absence analyses, although this assumption may not hold. Three of the identified cytomegalovirus-associated TCR beta chains were confirmed in vitro to be specific for cytomegalovirus antigens. Most CMV-associated TCR beta chains appeared to be HLA-restricted in a later analysis, and the HLA associations seemed to be driven largely by CMV exposure. The authors suggested that the approach could potentially be extended to other disease states and immunological phenotypes. Because counts were too low, some 17 rarely observed V segments, including chromosome 9 orphons, were left out of the earlier analysis of 500 to 750 of the donors. The study gave a list of under 200 TCR beta chains associated with cytomegalovirus. Most TCR sequences were observed very rarely across donors, whereas some public TCRs were present in many individuals. In a later analysis, some 17,000 TCR beta sequences were associated with specific HLA alleles at a false discovery rate of 0.05. The sequencing pipeline was judged likely to have produced a cluster of highly shared sequence variants as a technical artifact. The only immune exposure information available for the cohort was CMV serostatus. Linkage disequilibrium might explain the correlated functional status among segregating V segments, but an unknown experimental factor could not be ruled out. A later genetic analysis reported fewer N-insertions in productive TCRs among donors in an Asian-associated ancestry cluster than the roughly 650-donor mean. The 87-base-pair reads could not distinguish some IMGT-functional V segments, including TRBV6-2 and TRBV6-3, so those segments were excluded. A later analysis found that HLA-associated TCR beta chains were more clonally expanded and had lower generation probabilities than equally common non-associated chains. The classifier was reported to diagnose cytomegalovirus status with high specificity and sensitivity in both the original and validation cohorts. A further reported finding was that TCR beta sequences accurately predicted the HLA-A and HLA-B alleles for most subjects in the first cohort.

The TCR was taken from a man aged 30 to 45 in good health and CMV-seronegative. The rearranged segments are TRBV28 and TRBJ1-2, and possibly TRBD1, on 6 matching bases. Sequenced input: PBMCs. CDR3 protein: CASSEPKQGIRSYGYTF. In nucleotide form, the sequence is TGTGCCAGCAGTGAGCCGAAACAGGGAATCCGGAGCTATGGCTACACCTTC.